A single sample is the source of the 15 T cell receptor beta chains below, sequenced in a study of response to subunit inactivated influenza vaccine listed by TCRdb under 2018. Library construction relied on RT-PCR. Sequencer: Illumina HiSeq 2500. In TCRdb, the public reads were trimmed at Q25 with fastp and aligned with MiXCR, with productive beta chains retained. When rows share a CDR3 protein, they turn into one entry using the most common DNA and genes. The sample table contains around 530,000 distinct CDR3 sequences; only one count was recorded for approximately 16% of them. Jointly, the top ten make up less than 4% of the sample. The material sequenced was CD4+ T cells sorted from PBMCs, taken around 25 months after vaccination. These receptors all come from a man aged 45-69 years who received an inactivated influenza vaccine. Donor details come from another sample of the same person, matched by shared clones.

This clonotype was recorded many times. V and J are TRBV29-1 and TRBJ2-2, with TRBD1 matching 7 bases. The germline V gene has CDR1 SQVTM and CDR2 ANQGSEA. This CDR3 is built from 12 residues. V lost 6 bases, J lost 7 bases, and 5 bases stayed unmatched. CDR3 amino acids: CSVKTGLGELFF. In DNA form, the CDR3 reads TGCAGCGTAAAGACAGGGCTCGGGGAGCTGTTTTTT.

This clonotype has a handful of counts. The chain joins TRBV6-1 to TRBJ2-1; 9 nucleotides align to TRBD1. J lost 3 bases, V lost 7 bases, and 4 bases had no gene match. Germline CDR1 is MNHNS and CDR2 is SASEGT. The CDR3 has 14 residues. The CDR3 spells CASIPGQGYNEQFF. CDR3 coding DNA: TGTGCCAGCATCCCGGGACAGGGCTACAATGAGCAGTTCTTC.

This clonotype appeared a few times. V gene TRBV10-2 combines with J gene TRBJ1-6; the D is unclear. Germline V gene lookup returns CDR1 WSHSY and CDR2 SAAADI. CDR3 size: 14 residues. The germline V and J ends were trimmed by 9 bases and 5 bases, with 14 bases remaining between them. CDR3 nucleotide sequence: TGCGCCAGTGGTGGTAGGACTAATAATTCACCCCTCCACTTT. This gives the protein CASGGRTNNSPLHF.

This clonotype was seen more than once but under ten times. This chain connects TRBV29-1 to TRBJ1-3; no definite D call. This CDR3 has 14 residues. Trimming pared 1 base from V and 6 bases from J, leaving 13 bases between. Germline lookup yields CDR1 SQVTM and CDR2 ANQGSEA. CDR3 in DNA: TGCAGCGTTGAAGCTTATGGGAAGGAAAACACCATATATTTT. It yields the protein CSVEAYGKENTIYF.

The chain joins TRBV10-3 to TRBJ2-1; D perhaps matches TRBD1 (6 bases). Deletions cut 0 bases from V and 2 bases from J, with 20 bases between. Looked up from germline, CDR1 is ENHRY and CDR2 is SYGVKD. There are 19 residues in the CDR3. The CDR3 here is CAISESHLSRGSTYNEQFF. The DNA for the CDR3 is TGTGCCATCAGTGAGTCCCATTTATCGAGGGGGAGTACCTACAATGAGCAGTTCTTC.

V gene TRBV3-1 combines with J gene TRBJ2-3; weak D call: TRBD1 (6 bases). The CDR3 has 15 residues. From germline, CDR1 is LGHDT and CDR2 YNNKEL (reference sequence). Trimming took 4 bases from V and 2 from J, leaving 13 bases between them. DNA for the CDR3: TGTGCCAGCAGCCGCGGGCCAGGGGACACAGATACGCAGTATTTT. Its protein product is CASSRGPGDTDTQYF.

This clonotype was detected ten times or more. This chain links TRBV4-2 with TRBJ2-1; D ambiguous. Germline V gene data show CDR1 as LGHNA and CDR2 as YNFKEQ. Trimming cost V 8 bases and J 0 bases, with 14 bases left between them. The CDR3 has 15 residues. The CDR3 sequence is CASALDGSSYNEQFF. The CDR3 DNA follows: TGTGCCAGCGCCCTCGACGGTAGCTCCTACAATGAGCAGTTCTTC.

The chain recombines TRBV19 with TRBJ1-3; 7 bases are a match to TRBD1. CDR1 and CDR2 (germline): LNHDA, SQIVND (reference sequence). V trimming: 5 bases; J trimming: 2 bases; junction bases outside the gene matches: 9. There are 16 residues in the CDR3. In DNA form, the CDR3 reads TGTGCCAGTAGTCCACAATCCGGGACAGCTGGAAACACCATATATTTT. This sequence encodes CASSPQSGTAGNTIYF.

V usage is TRBV20-1 and J usage is TRBJ2-1; 14 nucleotides match TRBD2. Trimming removed 0 bases from V and 1 base from J; junction bases left unmatched: 5. The CDR3 runs to 18 residues. Germline loops: CDR1 DFQATT, CDR2 SNEGSKA (reference sequence). CDR3 loop: CSARDRRLAGGSYNEQFF. The CDR3, as DNA: TGCAGTGCTAGAGACCGCCGACTAGCGGGAGGGTCCTACAATGAGCAGTTCTTC.

This clonotype has just a few counts. V is TRBV14 and J is TRBJ2-7; TRBD2 is a possible D gene (5 bases). The V gene's germline CDR1 is SGHDN and CDR2 FVKESK. Trimming stripped 6 bases from V and 5 bases from J, with 20 bases between. The CDR3 extends over 15 amino acids. Written as DNA, the CDR3 is TGTGCCAGCAGTGTCGCCGGGGTTTGGACGCACGAGCAGTACTTC. Translating gives CASSVAGVWTHEQYF.

This clonotype was seen more than once but under ten times. This rearrangement joins TRBV7-8 to TRBJ2-5; the D gene is possibly TRBD1 (7 bases). The CDR3 is 16 residues long. V was pared by 6 bases and J by 1 base, with 18 bases between. Germline CDR1 and CDR2: SGHVS and FQNEAQ. CDR3 DNA sequence: TGTGCCAGCAGTTCCCAGGGGGGCCGGTCCCAAGAGACCCAGTACTTC. It codes for CASSSQGGRSQETQYF.

This chain uses TRBV4-2 with TRBJ2-7, with D perhaps matching TRBD1 (6 bases). From germline, CDR1 is LGHNA and CDR2 YNFKEQ. The ends were cut back, 0 bases at V and 1 base at J, with 10 bases in the middle. The CDR3 is made up of 15 amino acids. The CDR3 DNA is TGTGCCAGCAGCCAAGATGGTACAGGGTCCTACGAGCAGTACTTC. It is translated as CASSQDGTGSYEQYF.

In its sample, this clonotype was seen many times. The rearrangement links TRBV12-3 or TRBV12-4 to TRBJ1-2, with D hard to call. Trimming stripped 3 bases from V and 0 bases from J, with 8 bases between. This CDR3 has 14 residues. CDR3: CASSFGRTNYGYTF. CDR3 DNA sequence: TGTGCCAGCAGTTTTGGACGAACTAACTATGGCTACACCTTC.

The genes are TRBV20-1 and TRBJ1-4; TRBD1 might be the D (6 bases). Trimming stripped 0 bases from V and 8 bases from J, with 19 bases between. Germline-derived CDR1 and CDR2 are DFQATT and SNEGSKA (reference sequence). The CDR3 extends over 16 amino acids. The CDR3 sequence: CSARDTLQGSREKLFF. CDR3 coding DNA: TGCAGTGCTAGAGATACCCTACAGGGAAGCAGGGAAAAACTGTTTTTT.

In this sample, this clonotype turned up many times. V and J are TRBV21-1 and TRBJ2-4; the table's D call, TRBD1, was not checked against the DNA. TRBV21-1 is designated a pseudogene. The CDR3 totals 16 residues. CDR3 amino acids: CASSRQGQGSKNIQYF. In nucleotides, the CDR3 is TGTGCCAGCAGCAGACAAGGACAGGGGTCCAAAAACATTCAGTACTTC.